The following is a T cell receptor beta chain sequence with its context. The antigen is undetermined. This entry is derived from a study of cytomegalovirus exposure and HLA in healthy donors. The overall study: A prior analysis found 100 million to 140 million unique TCR beta sequences from roughly 180 million T cells.

The PCR used 60 Vbeta and 13 Jbeta primers. The repertoire was sequenced with immunoSEQ multiplex PCR; TCRdb's copy has only in-frame clones and lacks some. Of roughly 150,000 clones listed, 65% to 90% were seen once; the top ten hold around 6.6%. Whole-study results and caveats: TCR beta V segments were, for the most part, productive about 87% or about 30% of the time in an earlier analysis.

Specimen: PBMCs. This TCR derives from a woman between 45 and 65 years old in good health and CMV-seropositive.

CDR3 protein: CASFKSSHTDTQYF. CDR3 in DNA: TGTGCCAGCTTTAAGAGTAGTCACACAGATACGCAGTATTTT. The gene calls are TRBV6-6 and TRBJ2-3, with D unclear. With 8 bases removed from V and 2 bases from J, the gap between germline ends came to 14 bases. The length of the CDR3 is 14 residues. The germline V gene encodes CDR1 MNHNY and CDR2 SVGAGI (reference sequence).